Listed below are T cell receptor beta chains from one sample, sequenced in a study of regulatory T cells in long-lasting Graves disease. TCRdb reprocessed the multiplex PCR reads with MiXCR, giving one entry per CDR3 protein. In the table there are about 530,000 distinct CDR3 sequences, 15% to 20% of which are singletons. These records were also assigned to another study, of T cells in Graves' hyperthyroidism and ophthalmopathy.

Sequencing was performed on peripheral blood mononuclear cells (PBMCs), taken at new diagnosis, from a patient treated with antithyroid drugs. The receptors shown here come from a middle-aged woman with Graves disease. Each CDR3 is given with its conserved first and last residue. The D gene is left open where the match is weak. Size is omitted from some rows. Given values are once, few, many or a class for expanded clones.

once	TRBV9	-	TRBJ2-1	CASSVEGAGVRGGDEQFF	TGTGCCAGCAGCGTAGAAGGGGCCGGGGTCAGGGGAGGCGATGAGCAGTTCTTC
-	TRBV4-1	-	TRBJ2-6	CASSPRRVLGSGANVLTF	TGCGCCAGCAGCCCAAGGAGGGTCCTCGGCTCTGGGGCCAACGTCCTGACTTTC
many	TRBV18	-	TRBJ1-1	CASSPFREENTEAFF	TGTGCCAGCTCACCATTTAGGGAGGAGAACACTGAAGCTTTCTTT
-	TRBV6-2/TRBV6-3	TRBD1	TRBJ1-1	CASSYGQGFTEAFF	TGTGCCAGCAGTTACGGACAGGGCTTCACTGAAGCTTTCTTT
few	TRBV5-1	-	TRBJ2-3	CASSLGGATSTDTQYF	TGCGCCAGCAGCTTGGGAGGGGCAACCAGCACAGATACGCAGTATTTT
many	TRBV11-2	-	TRBJ2-3	CASSFLVIADTQYF	TGTGCCAGCAGTTTTCTAGTTATAGCAGATACGCAGTATTTT
many	TRBV2	-	TRBJ1-5	CASSDDWGGSNQPQHF	TGTGCCAGCAGTGATGATTGGGGGGGCTCGAATCAGCCCCAGCATTTT
-	TRBV5-6	TRBD1	TRBJ1-4	CASSLVTGTVGEKLFF	TGTGCCAGCAGCTTGGTAACCGGGACAGTCGGTGAAAAACTGTTTTTT
-	TRBV12-3/TRBV12-4	-	TRBJ2-5	CASSPWRGETQYF	TGTGCCAGCAGTCCGTGGCGGGGAGAGACCCAGTACTTC
few	TRBV5-5	-	TRBJ2-3	CASSFPRGTDTQYF	TGTGCCAGCAGCTTTCCCCGTGGCACAGATACGCAGTATTTT
many	TRBV2	-	TRBJ2-7	CASSDRGLEYEQYF	TGTGCCAGCAGTGACCGGGGGCTTGAGTACGAGCAGTACTTC
many	TRBV9	TRBD1	TRBJ2-3	CASSENRGGTDTQYF	TGTGCCAGCAGCGAGAACAGGGGCGGCACAGATACGCAGTATTTT
-	TRBV6-5	-	TRBJ1-3	CASRDPGRQNTIYF	TGTGCCAGCAGGGATCCGGGACGACAAAACACCATATATTTT
-	TRBV14	-	TRBJ2-7	CASSQEGFEQYF	TGTGCCAGCAGCCAAGAGGGGTTCGAGCAGTACTTC
few	TRBV5-1	-	TRBJ2-1	CASSWDFPNEQFF	TGCGCCAGCAGCTGGGACTTCCCCAATGAGCAGTTCTTC
-	TRBV29-1	-	TRBJ1-2	CSVEDPRVSGGYTF	TGCAGCGTTGAAGATCCCAGGGTCAGCGGTGGCTACACCTTC
many	TRBV13	-	TRBJ1-1	CASSFWKGVNTEAFF	TGTGCCAGCAGCTTTTGGAAGGGGGTGAACACTGAAGCTTTCTTT
few	TRBV12-3/TRBV12-4	TRBD1	TRBJ2-7	CASSRAGTGLYEQYF	TGTGCCAGCAGTAGAGCCGGGACAGGCCTCTACGAGCAGTACTTC
many	TRBV19	-	TRBJ1-3	CASSKGWTGNTIYF	TGTGCCAGTAGTAAGGGGTGGACTGGAAACACCATATATTTT
many	TRBV7-8	TRBD2	TRBJ2-7	CASSGKAGAGSYEQYF	TGTGCCAGCAGCGGTAAAGCGGGGGCGGGCTCCTACGAGCAGTACTTC
few	TRBV5-6	-	TRBJ2-4	CASSLLLETAWGKNIQYF	TGTGCCAGCAGCCTCTTACTAGAGACGGCTTGGGGCAAAAACATTCAGTACTTC
-	TRBV30	TRBD1	TRBJ1-2	CAWSPKGAYYGYTF	TGTGCCTGGAGTCCAAAGGGGGCGTATTATGGCTACACCTTC
few	TRBV4-1	TRBD1	TRBJ1-6	CASSQAGTGGADNSPLHF	TGCGCCAGCAGCCAAGCGGGGACAGGGGGCGCGGATAATTCACCCCTCCACTTT
-	TRBV19	-	TRBJ2-2	CASSTSANTGELFF	TGTGCCAGTAGTACATCGGCGAACACCGGGGAGCTGTTTTTT
-	TRBV19	-	TRBJ1-2	CASSITGGASYGYTF	TGTGCCAGTAGTATTACCGGGGGCGCCTCCTATGGCTACACCTTC
-	TRBV24-1	-	TRBJ2-2	CATSAPEANTGELFF	TGTGCCACCAGCGCCCCGGAAGCGAACACCGGGGAGCTGTTTTTT
few	TRBV4-1	-	TRBJ2-7	CASSHPGTFSYEQYF	TGCGCCAGCAGCCATCCGGGGACCTTCTCCTACGAGCAGTACTTC
many	TRBV12-3/TRBV12-4	-	TRBJ1-1	CASSLSSGRGTEAFF	TGTGCCAGCAGTTTATCTTCAGGGCGGGGGACTGAAGCTTTCTTT
few	TRBV29-1	TRBD1	TRBJ1-1	CSGRGRNTEAFF	TGCAGCGGCAGGGGGCGGAACACTGAAGCTTTCTTT
-	TRBV7-2	TRBD2	TRBJ2-3	CASSIVPGGTDTQYF	TGTGCCAGCAGCATAGTTCCGGGGGGAACAGATACGCAGTATTTT
many	TRBV5-1	TRBD2	TRBJ2-5	CASSLVLAGAQETQYF	TGCGCCAGCAGCTTGGTACTAGCGGGAGCTCAAGAGACCCAGTACTTC
many	TRBV12-3/TRBV12-4	-	TRBJ1-5	CASSSGGNQPQHF	TGTGCCAGCAGTTCGGGAGGGAATCAGCCCCAGCATTTT
-	TRBV6-1	-	TRBJ1-1	CATGARYTEAFF	TGTGCCACCGGGGCACGGTACACTGAAGCTTTCTTT
many	TRBV2	-	TRBJ2-5	CASRAQGPGETQYF	TGTGCCAGCAGGGCCCAGGGGCCCGGGGAGACCCAGTACTTC
-	TRBV9	-	TRBJ1-5	CASSVGGDPRNQPQHF	TGTGCCAGCAGCGTAGGGGGCGATCCTAGAAATCAGCCCCAGCATTTT
-	TRBV25-1	-	TRBJ1-1	CASSEMDTIPKAFF	TGTGCCAGCAGTGAGATGGACACCATACCGAAAGCTTTCTTT
many	TRBV5-1	TRBD2	TRBJ2-3	CASSLGGSTDTQYF	TGTGCCAGCAGCTTGGGGGGGAGCACAGATACGCAGTATTTT